This TCR beta chain was sequenced for a study of follicular helper T cells after annual influenza vaccination. Findings and limits, study-wide: Each annual vaccination recalled recurring oligoclonal ICOS+CD38+ cTfh clonotypes.

V lost 3 bases to trimming and J lost 2 bases, with 17 bases between them. CDR1 SGDLS and CDR2 YYNGEE come from the germline V gene. The CDR3 covers 16 residues. Survey level resolution was used for TCRB sequencing. Method: immunoSEQ multiplex PCR; TCRdb's copy keeps in-frame clones and lacks some. The sample carries around 600 clones, around 84% recorded once. Comment on this clone: Its antigen is currently unknown.

Time point meaning: 2015-2016 season, 7 days after influenza vaccination. Donors with HIV/AIDS, active malignancy, immunomodulators or active illness were excluded. This clonotype was obtained from an adult who received the influenza vaccine. The specimen comprised CXCR5+ CD38+ circulating T follicular helper cells from blood, sampled 7 days after influenza vaccination. As to subset: circulating Tfh, non-naive CD4+CXCR5+PD-1+ (ICOS+CD38+ or ICOS-CD38-). This chain connects TRBV9 to TRBJ2-5; D could derive from TRBD1 or TRBD2 (6 bases each). For the CDR3, the DNA is TGTGCCAGCAGCGCACGGACTATGAGGGGGCAAGAGACCCAGTACTTC. Its protein is CASSARTMRGQETQYF.